This record concerns one TCR beta chain sequence. The antigen it recognizes is unknown. No base quality values were provided; no much bigger clone lies one nucleotide off. This specimen belongs to a study of blood T cell repertoires in COVID-19 (dated by TCRdb to about 2020). General notes on the study: The collaborator samples originated in the United States, Italy and Spain and spanned the acute and convalescent phases of COVID-19. Subjects who had been exposed to COVID-19, were actively infected with it, or had recovered from it provided the deeply sampled blood TCRbeta repertoires that made up the dataset. Samples came from the ongoing ImmuneRACE study (first 160 participants) plus 1,254 subjects from 6 global collaborators. The material from the prospective study consisted of cDNA or gDNA derived from T cells, B-cell-depleted T cells, or PBMCs. HLA class I and class II types, where available, came from metadata supplied by the sample provider rather than from assay-based typing. A freely available public database, intended as a resource for researchers studying the immune response to SARS-CoV-2, is where the repertoires were released. The sample metadata nearly always contained a de-identified subject ID, COVID-19 status, age in years and sex. Beyond this particular receptor, the publication reports: Clinical and demographic metadata were provided uncurated, with the amount varying by source and participant.

From its cysteine to its phenylalanine, the CDR3 spans 14 amino acids. Only the CDR3 part of the read is kept: 42 bases, read in frame from the first base. Trimming accounts for 10 bases at V and 1 base at J, while the number of junction bases matched to no gene is 6. CDR1 KGHDR and CDR2 SFDVKD are derived from the germline V gene. Whole blood was collected in K2EDTA tubes by collaborating institutions according to the institutions' own protocols. For TCRbeta analysis, collaborator samples were shipped as frozen whole blood, as isolated PBMCs, or as DNA extracted from either sample type. The immunoSEQ Assay, a bias-controlled multiplex PCR, was used to amplify TCRbeta CDR3 regions from genomic DNA. Regarding the original processing steps: The number of nucleated cells in each sample was estimated by amplification of reference gene primers within the assay. Sequence reads were collapsed and filtered to measure the absolute abundance of every unique TCRbeta CDR3 rearrangement. For each sample, productive Simpson clonality was calculated by taking the square root of Simpson's diversity index across productive rearrangements. TCRdb took this table from immuneACCESS and kept in-frame rearrangements with V and J called. Such tables lack part of the clones; where checked against another copy, unresolved V genes explain under half of the gap, and the rest is unexplained. V, J and clone size reflect that table, while D and trimming were determined from the DNA. Here the sample has about 310,000 clones; around nine tenths occur a single time. The ten most abundant clones make up 1% to 1.5% of the sample.

This clonotype originated in a man between 65 and 85 years old with acute or convalescent COVID-19. This chain joins TRBV24-1 to TRBJ2-3, and 8 junction bases match TRBD1. The specimen sequenced was peripheral blood. The nucleotide sequence reads TGTGCCACGGGGACAGGACGTGGCACAGATACGCAGTATTTT. The resulting protein is CATGTGRGTDTQYF.